This T cell receptor beta chain was captured in a study of blood T cell repertoires in COVID-19. The wider study: Some COVID-19 samples were acute and others convalescent; all came from the United States, Italy and Spain. T cells, B-cell-depleted T cells, or PBMCs supplied cDNA or gDNA.

CDR1 SGHTS and CDR2 YDEGEE come from the germline V gene. The CDR3 is 14 amino acids. Trimming removed 0 bases from V and 2 bases from J, with 7 bases in between. Seattle researchers signed up patients amid active infection and tracked them longitudinally. The data were produced by immunoSEQ multiplex PCR, yet TCRdb's version contains in-frame clones alone and is incomplete. The data show 55,000 to 75,000 clones, approximately 83% seen once. The chain links TRBV5-8 to TRBJ2-3; no clear D. The sequence was collected from a man older than 75 with COVID-19, enrolled during active disease. Sequences were obtained from peripheral blood. For the CDR3, the DNA is TGTGCCAGCAGCTTGGGGCACGACACAGATACGCAGTATTTT. Amino acids: CASSLGHDTDTQYF.